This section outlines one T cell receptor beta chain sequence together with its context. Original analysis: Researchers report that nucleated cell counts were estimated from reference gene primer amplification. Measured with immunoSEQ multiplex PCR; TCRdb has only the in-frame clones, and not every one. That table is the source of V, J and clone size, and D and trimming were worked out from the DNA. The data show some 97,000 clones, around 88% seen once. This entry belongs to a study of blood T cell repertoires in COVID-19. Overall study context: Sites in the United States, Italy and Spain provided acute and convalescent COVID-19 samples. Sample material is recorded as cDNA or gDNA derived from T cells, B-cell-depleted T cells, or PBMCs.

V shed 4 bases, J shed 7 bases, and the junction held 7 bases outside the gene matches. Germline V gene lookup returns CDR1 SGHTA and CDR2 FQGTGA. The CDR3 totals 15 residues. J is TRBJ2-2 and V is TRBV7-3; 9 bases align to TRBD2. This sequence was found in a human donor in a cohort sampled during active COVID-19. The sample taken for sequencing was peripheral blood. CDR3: CASSSIAGVGGELFF. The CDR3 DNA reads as TGTGCCAGCAGCTCTATAGCGGGAGTGGGCGGGGAGCTGTTTTTT.